This T cell receptor (beta chain) was identified in a study of early T cells in non-severe SARS-CoV-2 infection. V was clipped by 3 bases and J by 4 bases; unmatched bases: 9. This CDR3 has 15 residues. Germline V lookup: CDR1 MDHEN, CDR2 SYDVKM. TCRdb passed the 5' RACE reads through MiXCR, listing each CDR3 protein once. Of around 70,000 distinct CDR3 sequences listed, 10% were seen once; the top ten hold about 16%. The origin of this receptor is an adult who was a healthcare worker with PCR-confirmed SARS-CoV-2 infection or an uninfected control (not recorded which). This chain uses TRBV28 with TRBJ2-7, with 7 bases lining up with TRBD2. This sample comprised whole blood, obtained at baseline. CDR3 protein: CASSLASGLLYEQYF. The DNA of the CDR3 is TGTGCCAGCAGTTTGGCTAGCGGCTTATTGTACGAGCAGTACTTC.